This T cell receptor (beta chain) is from a study of vaccination effects on CD4 cells after COVID-19. Study context: Samples were taken post-vaccine, and their median timing was 72 days after the second dose. Study-wide findings and caveats: Clones arising from infection and from vaccination showed marked clonal contraction late after vaccination.

With respect to this clone: Its specificity is unknown.

Antigen-specific CD4+ T cells were expanded (with viral peptide pools) by the ViraFEST assay ahead of sequencing. Following 10 days of culture, CD4+ T cells were isolated. Participants were given two doses of BNT162b2 or mRNA-1273 vaccine. Assay used: immunoSEQ multiplex PCR; TCRdb lists only in-frame clones, some missing. The data hold roughly 43,000 clones, with around 70% observed a single time. In germline, CDR1 is SGHDT, CDR2 YYEEEE. Trimming stripped 7 bases from V and 0 bases from J, with 10 bases between. The CDR3 is 13 residues long. The source is a human donor who received a COVID-19 vaccine. This chain joins TRBV5-6 and TRBJ1-1; D not resolved. The sample here was CD4+ T cells from PBMCs cultured with HCoV-OC43 spike peptides, taken after COVID-19 vaccination. Documented subset: HCoV-OC43 spike overlapping peptide pool stimulation. The CDR3 spells CASLLGMNTEAFF. CDR3 nucleotide sequence: TGTGCCAGCCTCCTTGGAATGAACACTGAAGCTTTCTTT.